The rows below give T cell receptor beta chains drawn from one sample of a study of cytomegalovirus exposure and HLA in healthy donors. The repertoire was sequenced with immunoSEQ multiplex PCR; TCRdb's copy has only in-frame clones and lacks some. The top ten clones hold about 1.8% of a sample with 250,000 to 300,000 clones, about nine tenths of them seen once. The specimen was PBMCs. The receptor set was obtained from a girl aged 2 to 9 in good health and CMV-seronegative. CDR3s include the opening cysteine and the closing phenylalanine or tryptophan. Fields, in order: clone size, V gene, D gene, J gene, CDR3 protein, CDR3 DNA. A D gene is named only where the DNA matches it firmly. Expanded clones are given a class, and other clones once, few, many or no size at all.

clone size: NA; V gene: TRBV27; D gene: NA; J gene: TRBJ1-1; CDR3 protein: CASSFRGTEAFF; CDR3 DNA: TGTGCCAGCAGTTTCAGGGGCACTGAAGCTTTCTTT
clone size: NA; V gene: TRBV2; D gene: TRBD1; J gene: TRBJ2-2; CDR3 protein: CASSVGQGAVGELFF; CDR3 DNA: TGTGCCAGCAGTGTGGGACAGGGGGCCGTCGGGGAGCTGTTTTTT
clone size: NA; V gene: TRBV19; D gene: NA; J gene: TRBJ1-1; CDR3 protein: CATGGRTEAFF; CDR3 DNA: TGTGCCACAGGAGGACGCACTGAAGCTTTCTTT
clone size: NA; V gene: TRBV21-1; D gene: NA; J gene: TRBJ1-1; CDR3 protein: CAREASGTEAFF; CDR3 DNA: TGTGCCAGGGAAGCCAGCGGAACTGAAGCTTTCTTT
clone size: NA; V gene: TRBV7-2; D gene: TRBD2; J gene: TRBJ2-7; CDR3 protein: CASSLVGGVAEQYF; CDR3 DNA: TGTGCCAGCAGCTTAGTTGGGGGGGTTGCCGAGCAGTACTTC
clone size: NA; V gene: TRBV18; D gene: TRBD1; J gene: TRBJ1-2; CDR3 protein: CASSAAGGDYGYTF; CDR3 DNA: TGTGCCAGCTCTGCGGCAGGGGGCGACTATGGCTACACCTTC
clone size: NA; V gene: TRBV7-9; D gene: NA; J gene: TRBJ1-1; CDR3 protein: CASSPRGGTEAFF; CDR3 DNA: TGTGCCAGCAGCCCGCGGGGGGGCACTGAAGCTTTCTTT
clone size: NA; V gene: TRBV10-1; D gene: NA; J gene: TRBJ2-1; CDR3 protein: CASRTAGQHHLNEQFF; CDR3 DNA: TGCGCCAGCAGGACAGCGGGACAACATCACCTGAATGAGCAGTTCTTC
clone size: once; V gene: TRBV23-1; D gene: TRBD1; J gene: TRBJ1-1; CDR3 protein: CASSQSTSYRGNTEAFF; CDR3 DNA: TGCGCCAGCAGTCAATCAACATCCTACAGGGGGAACACTGAAGCTTTCTTT
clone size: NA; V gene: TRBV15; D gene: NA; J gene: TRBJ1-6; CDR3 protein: CATSRDQGSPLHF; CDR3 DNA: TGTGCCACCAGCAGAGATCAGGGTTCACCCCTCCACTTT
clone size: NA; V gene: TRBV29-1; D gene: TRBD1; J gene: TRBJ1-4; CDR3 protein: CSVTGQGGFNEKLFF; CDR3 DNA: TGCAGCGTAACCGGACAGGGGGGGTTTAATGAAAAACTGTTTTTT
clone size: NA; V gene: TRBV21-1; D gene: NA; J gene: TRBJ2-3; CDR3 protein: CASSKGTRPGVRTDTQYF; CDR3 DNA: TGTGCCAGCAGCAAAGGGACCAGACCCGGGGTCCGCACAGATACGCAGTATTTT
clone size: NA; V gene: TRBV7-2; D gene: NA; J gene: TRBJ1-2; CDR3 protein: CASSFQGNGYTF; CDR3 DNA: TGTGCCAGCAGCTTCCAGGGGAATGGCTACACCTTC
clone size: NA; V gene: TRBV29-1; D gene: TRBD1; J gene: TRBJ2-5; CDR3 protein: CSAWTGATQYF; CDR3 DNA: TGCAGCGCCTGGACAGGGGCGACCCAGTACTTC
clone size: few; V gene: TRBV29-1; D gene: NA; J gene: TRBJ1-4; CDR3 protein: CSVEAPGELFF; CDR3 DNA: TGCAGCGTTGAAGCCCCGGGGGAACTGTTTTTT
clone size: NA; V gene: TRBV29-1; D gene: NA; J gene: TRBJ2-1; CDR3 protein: CSLTLANYNEQFF; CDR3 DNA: TGCAGCCTTACACTAGCTAACTACAATGAGCAGTTCTTC
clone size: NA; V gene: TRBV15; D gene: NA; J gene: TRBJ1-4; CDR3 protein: CATSRVQGNEKLFF; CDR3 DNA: TGTGCCACCAGCAGAGTACAGGGTAATGAAAAACTGTTTTTT
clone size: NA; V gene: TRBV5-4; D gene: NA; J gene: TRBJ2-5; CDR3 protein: CASSLGQMGQETQYF; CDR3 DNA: TGTGCCAGCAGCTTGGGACAGATGGGTCAAGAGACCCAGTACTTC
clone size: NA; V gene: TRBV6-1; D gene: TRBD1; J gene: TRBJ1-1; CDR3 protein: CASSRTGNLEAFF; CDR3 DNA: TGTGCCAGCAGTAGGACAGGTAATCTCGAAGCTTTCTTT
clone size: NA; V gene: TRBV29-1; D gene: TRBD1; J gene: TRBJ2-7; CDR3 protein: CSVDLDRGRGQYF; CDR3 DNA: TGCAGCGTAGACCTCGACAGGGGGCGAGGGCAGTACTTC
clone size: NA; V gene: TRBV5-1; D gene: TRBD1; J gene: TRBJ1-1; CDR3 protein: CASSLASTGQGMNTEAFF; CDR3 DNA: TGCGCCAGCAGCTTGGCCTCTACGGGACAGGGGATGAACACTGAAGCTTTCTTT
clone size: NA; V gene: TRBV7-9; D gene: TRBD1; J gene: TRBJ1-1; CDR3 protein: CASSLGLQGADTEAFF; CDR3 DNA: TGTGCCAGCAGCTTAGGCCTCCAGGGGGCTGACACTGAAGCTTTCTTT
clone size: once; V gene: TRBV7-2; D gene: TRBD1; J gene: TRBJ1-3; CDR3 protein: CASSYQGASGNTIYF; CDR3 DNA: TGTGCCAGCAGTTATCAGGGGGCATCAGGAAACACCATATATTTT
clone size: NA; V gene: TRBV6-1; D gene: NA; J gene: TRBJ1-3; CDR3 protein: CASPGDISSGNTIYF; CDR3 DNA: TGTGCCAGTCCCGGGGACATAAGCTCTGGAAACACCATATATTTT
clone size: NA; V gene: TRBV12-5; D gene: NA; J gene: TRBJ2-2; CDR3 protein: CASGRQEKDKTNTGELFF; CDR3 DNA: TGTGCTAGTGGCCGACAGGAAAAAGACAAGACGAACACCGGGGAGCTGTTTTTT
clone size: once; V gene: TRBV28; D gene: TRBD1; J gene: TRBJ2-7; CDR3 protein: CASSSGTGIGEQYF; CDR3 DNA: TGTGCCAGCAGTTCCGGGACAGGGATAGGCGAGCAGTACTTC
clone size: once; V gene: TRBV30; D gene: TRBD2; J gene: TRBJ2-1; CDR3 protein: CAWSLPGLAGLGSYNEQFF; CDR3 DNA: TGTGCCTGGAGTCTCCCGGGACTAGCGGGACTGGGCTCCTACAATGAGCAGTTCTTC
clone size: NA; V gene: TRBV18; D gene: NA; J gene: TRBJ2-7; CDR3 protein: CASSPGSGGGYEQYF; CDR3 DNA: TGTGCCAGCTCACCAGGGAGTGGGGGCGGTTACGAGCAGTACTTC
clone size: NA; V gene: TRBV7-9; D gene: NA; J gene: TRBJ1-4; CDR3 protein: CASSGRDYNEKLFF; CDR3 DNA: TGTGCCAGCAGCGGCCGGGACTATAATGAAAAACTGTTTTTT
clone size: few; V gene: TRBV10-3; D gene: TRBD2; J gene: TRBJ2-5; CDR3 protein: CAISEGTSGGLQETQYF; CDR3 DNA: TGTGCCATCAGTGAGGGGACTAGCGGGGGGCTACAAGAGACCCAGTACTTC